This TCR beta chain was identified in a study of blood T cell repertoires in COVID-19. Turning to the study itself: Spain, Italy and the United States supplied samples that represented acute and convalescent COVID-19. Nucleic acid was either cDNA or gDNA, and it came from T cells, B-cell-depleted T cells, or PBMCs.

As handled by the study authors: By means of reference gene primer amplification, nucleated cell counts were estimated. Assay used: immunoSEQ multiplex PCR; TCRdb lists only in-frame clones, some missing. From that table come the V and J calls and clone size; the DNA was used to work out D and trimming. The sample contains more than 250,000 clones, roughly nine tenths of which appear only once. V lost 4 bases and J lost 0; bases outside the gene matches: 4. Germline-derived CDR1 and CDR2 are MNHEY and SVGAGI. The CDR3 spans 16 residues. The sequenced sample consisted of peripheral blood. J is TRBJ2-7 and V is TRBV6-5, with 12 bases identical to TRBD1. This TCR came from a man aged 18 to 29 with active or convalescent COVID-19. Written as DNA, the CDR3 is TGTGCCAGCAGTTTGGGGACAGGGGGCTCCTCCTACGAGCAGTACTTC. Its translation is CASSLGTGGSSYEQYF.